The source of this TCR beta chain is a study of blood T cell repertoires in COVID-19. Assay: immunoSEQ multiplex PCR; the TCRdb copy retains only in-frame clones and omits some. The sample lists 130,000 or so clones, about nine tenths occurring once. Germline V gene sequence: CDR1 SEHNR, CDR2 FQNEAQ (reference sequence). The V end was cut by 1 base, the J end by 4 bases, with 10 bases between. This CDR3 has 14 amino acids. The sequence came from a man aged 50 to 60 with active COVID-19. The chain links TRBV7-9 to TRBJ1-2, with D hard to call. Sequences were obtained from peripheral blood. CDR3 sequence: CASSLDGLSYGYTF. CDR3 nucleotides: TGTGCCAGCAGCTTAGATGGACTGTCCTATGGCTACACCTTC. Full variable domain (remainder filled in from reference TRBV7-9 and TRBJ1-2): DTGVSQNPRHKITKRGQNVTFRCDPISEHNRLYWYRQTLGQGPEFLTYFQNEAQLEKSRLLSDRFSAERPKGSFSTLEIQRTEQGDSAMYLCASSLDGLSYGYTFGSGTRLTVV.